One TCR beta chain is described in this entry. Its antigen remains unidentified. The sample is drawn from a study of glioma-infiltrating T cells after dendritic cell vaccination. Germline CDR1 and CDR2: SGHRS and YFSETQ. V was shortened by 0 bases and J by 5 bases, with 11 bases between the two germline ends. This CDR3 region has 14 residues. Time point noted: after dendritic cell vaccination, including at tumor progression/relapse. Fresh-frozen tumor tissue and more than two years of survival data were available for all. Before vaccination, two weeks after the third vaccination, and at progression, PBMC were collected. Study-level points and caveats: Patients with more pretreatment TILs had longer time to progression and survival. Complete blood and tumor specimen sets were limited to few patients.

Sequencing was performed with immunoSEQ multiplex PCR; in TCRdb, only in-frame clones are kept and a portion is missing. The table shows roughly 100,000 clones, with about 90% occurring only once. V and J are TRBV5-1 and TRBJ1-1; no definite D call. The source of this sequence is a human donor with glioblastoma. The sample was blood, taken after dendritic cell vaccination. CDR3 sequence: CASSLDGGQTEAFF. CDR3 DNA: TGCGCCAGCAGCTTGGATGGAGGGCAAACTGAAGCTTTCTTT.